This entry lists 6 T cell receptor beta chains sequenced from one sample in a study of radiation and T cells in renal cell carcinoma. Time point defined: baseline pretreatment blood. Treatment described: 15 Gy SBRT to primary tumor, nephrectomy 4 weeks later. The assay was immunoSEQ multiplex PCR, and TCRdb's table has in-frame clones only and misses some. The repertoire holds about 140,000 clones, around 78% seen once, with around 21% in the top ten. The source was blood, collected from a patient whose treatment included radiotherapy and nephrectomy. These receptors originate from a woman between 50 and 59 years old with renal cell carcinoma.

V and J are TRBV11-2 and TRBJ2-5; 9 positions match TRBD1. This CDR3 is built from 13 residues. Germline-derived CDR1 and CDR2 are SGHAT and FQNNGV. With V trimmed by 7 bases and J by 3 bases, 3 bases remained unmatched. CDR3 in DNA: TGTGCCAGCAACCGGGACAGGGAAGAGACCCAGTACTTC. Its protein is CASNRDREETQYF. Using reference TRBV11-2 and TRBJ2-5 for the parts outside the CDR3, the full variable domain is EAGVAQSPRYKIIEKRQSVAFWCNPISGHATLYWYQQILGQGPKLLIQFQNNGVVDDSQLPKDRFSAERLKGVDSTLKIQPAKLEDSAVYLCASNRDREETQYFGPGTRLLVL.

This clone was counted only a few times. This sequence joins TRBV30 and TRBJ1-1; no firm D call. The CDR3 length is 17 residues. CDR1 is GTSNPN and CDR2 is SVGIG in the germline V gene (reference sequence). V shed 0 bases and J shed 0 bases, with 17 bases lying between them. DNA of the CDR3: TGTGCCTGGAGTGTACCTGGCGTCGAGGGCTTGAACACTGAAGCTTTCTTT. It encodes CAWSVPGVEGLNTEAFF.

This chain joins TRBV6-1 and TRBJ2-2; the D gene could be TRBD1 or TRBD2 (5 bases each). V lost 2 bases and J lost 4, with 11 bases in between. Germline values: CDR1 MNHNS, CDR2 SASEGT. CDR3 length equals 15 residues. The CDR3 nucleotides are TGTGCCAGCAGTGAATTTTCAGGGAGCACCGGGGAGCTGTTTTTT. Translated, it gives CASSEFSGSTGELFF.

This chain connects TRBV28 to TRBJ1-1; D gene ambiguous. Trimming took 2 bases from V and 0 from J, leaving 4 bases between them. From germline, CDR1 is MDHEN and CDR2 SYDVKM. The CDR3 consists of 13 residues. CDR3 protein: CASSLNMNTEAFF. CDR3 sequence (DNA): TGTGCCAGCAGTTTAAACATGAACACTGAAGCTTTCTTT.

The chain joins TRBV4-1 to TRBJ2-4; D remains unclear. Per the germline V gene, CDR1 is MGHRA and CDR2 is YSYEKL. Trimming pared 3 bases from V and 6 bases from J, leaving 15 bases between. The CDR3 has 15 amino acids. CDR3 sequence: CASSHPGPVVNIQYF. In DNA form, the CDR3 reads TGCGCCAGCAGCCATCCTGGACCGGTAGTAAACATTCAGTACTTC.

The genes are TRBV18 and TRBJ1-1; 7 bases fit TRBD1. The germline CDR1 and CDR2 sequences are KGHSH and LQKENI. There are 17 residues in the CDR3. Trimming at V came to 0 bases and at J to 1 base, leaving 8 bases not matched to a gene. As DNA, the CDR3 is TGTGCCAGCTCACCACCGGGTAGGACAGGAGGGAACACTGAAGCTTTCTTT. Translation: CASSPPGRTGGNTEAFF.